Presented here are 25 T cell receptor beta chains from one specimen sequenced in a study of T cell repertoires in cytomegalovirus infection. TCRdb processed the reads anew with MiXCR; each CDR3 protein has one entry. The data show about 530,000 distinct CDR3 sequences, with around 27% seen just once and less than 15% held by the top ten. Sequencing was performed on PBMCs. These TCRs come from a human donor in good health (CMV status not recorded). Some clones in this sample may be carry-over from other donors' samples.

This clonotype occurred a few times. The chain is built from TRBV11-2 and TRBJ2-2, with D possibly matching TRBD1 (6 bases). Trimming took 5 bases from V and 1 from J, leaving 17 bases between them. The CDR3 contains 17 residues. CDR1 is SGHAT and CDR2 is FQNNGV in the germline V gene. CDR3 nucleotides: TGTGCCAGCAGCCGTCATCTAGGGGGTCGGAACACCGGGGAGCTGTTTTTT. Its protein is CASSRHLGGRNTGELFF. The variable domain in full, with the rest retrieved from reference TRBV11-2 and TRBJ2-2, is EAGVAQSPRYKIIEKRQSVAFWCNPISGHATLYWYQQILGQGPKLLIQFQNNGVVDDSQLPKDRFSAERLKGVDSTLKIQPAKLEDSAVYLCASSRHLGGRNTGELFFGEGSRLTVL.

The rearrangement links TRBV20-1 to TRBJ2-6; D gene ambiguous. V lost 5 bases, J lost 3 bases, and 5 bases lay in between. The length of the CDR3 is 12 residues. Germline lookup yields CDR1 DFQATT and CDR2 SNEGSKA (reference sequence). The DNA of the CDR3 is TGCAGTGCTCGGAGTGGGGCCAACGTCCTGACTTTC. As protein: CSARSGANVLTF.

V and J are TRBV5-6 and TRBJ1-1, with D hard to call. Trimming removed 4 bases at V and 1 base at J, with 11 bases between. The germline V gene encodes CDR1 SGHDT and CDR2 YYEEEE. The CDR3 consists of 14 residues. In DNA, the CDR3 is TGTGCCAGCAGCGATTGGCTCGGGAACACTGAAGCTTTCTTT. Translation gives CASSDWLGNTEAFF.

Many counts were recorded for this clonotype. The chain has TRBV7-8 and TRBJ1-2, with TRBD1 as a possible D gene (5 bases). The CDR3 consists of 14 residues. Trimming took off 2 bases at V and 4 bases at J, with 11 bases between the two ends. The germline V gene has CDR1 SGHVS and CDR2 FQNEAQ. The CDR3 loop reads CASSLSDSLYGYTF. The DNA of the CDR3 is TGTGCCAGCAGCTTAAGTGACAGTCTCTATGGCTACACCTTC.

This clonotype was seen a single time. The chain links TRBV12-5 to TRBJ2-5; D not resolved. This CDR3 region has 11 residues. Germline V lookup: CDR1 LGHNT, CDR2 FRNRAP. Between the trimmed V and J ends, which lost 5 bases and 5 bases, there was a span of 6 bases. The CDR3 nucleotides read TGTGCTAGTGGTAATGGGGAGACCCAGTACTTC. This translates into CASGNGETQYF.

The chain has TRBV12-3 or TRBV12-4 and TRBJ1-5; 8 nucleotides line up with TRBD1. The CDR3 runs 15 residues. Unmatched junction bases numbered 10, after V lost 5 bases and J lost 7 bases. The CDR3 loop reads CASSPQTGVNQPQHF. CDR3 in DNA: TGTGCCAGCAGTCCCCAGACAGGGGTTAACCAGCCCCAGCATTTT.

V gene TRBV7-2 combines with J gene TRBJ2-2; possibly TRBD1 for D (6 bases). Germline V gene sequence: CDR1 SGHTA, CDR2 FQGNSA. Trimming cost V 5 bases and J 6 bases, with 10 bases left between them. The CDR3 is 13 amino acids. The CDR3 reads CASSVQGSGELFF. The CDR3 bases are TGTGCCAGCAGCGTACAGGGATCCGGGGAGCTGTTTTTT.

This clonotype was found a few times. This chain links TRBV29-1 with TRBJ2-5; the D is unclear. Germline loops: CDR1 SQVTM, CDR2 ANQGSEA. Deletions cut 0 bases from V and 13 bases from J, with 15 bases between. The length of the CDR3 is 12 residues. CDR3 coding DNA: TGCAGCGTTGAAGATGGTTCCGAAATCGCGTACTTC. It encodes CSVEDGSEIAYF.

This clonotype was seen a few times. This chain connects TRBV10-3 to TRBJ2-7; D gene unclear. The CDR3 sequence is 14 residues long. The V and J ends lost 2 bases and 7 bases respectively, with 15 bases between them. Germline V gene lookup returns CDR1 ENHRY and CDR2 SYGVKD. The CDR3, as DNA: TGTGCCATCAGTGAGCGGCTTTTAGACTGGGAGCAGTACTTC. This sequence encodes CAISERLLDWEQYF.

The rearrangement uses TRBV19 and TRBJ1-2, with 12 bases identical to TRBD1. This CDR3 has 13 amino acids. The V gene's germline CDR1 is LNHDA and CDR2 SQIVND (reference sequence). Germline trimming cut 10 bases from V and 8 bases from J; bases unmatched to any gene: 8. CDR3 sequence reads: CATPGQGAGGYTF. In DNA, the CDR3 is TGTGCCACGCCGGGACAGGGGGCGGGCGGCTACACCTTC.

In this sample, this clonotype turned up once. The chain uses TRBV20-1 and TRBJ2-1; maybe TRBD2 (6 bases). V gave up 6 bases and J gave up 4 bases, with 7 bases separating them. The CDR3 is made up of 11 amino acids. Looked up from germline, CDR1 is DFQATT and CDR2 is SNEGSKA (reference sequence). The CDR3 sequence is CSAGLYNEQFF. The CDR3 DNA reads TGCAGTGCAGGACTATACAATGAGCAGTTCTTC.

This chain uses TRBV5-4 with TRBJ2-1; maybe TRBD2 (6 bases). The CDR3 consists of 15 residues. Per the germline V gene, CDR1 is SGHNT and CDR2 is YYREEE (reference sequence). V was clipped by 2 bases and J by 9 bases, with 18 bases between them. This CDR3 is CASSFNTGLGGEQFF. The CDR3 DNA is TGTGCCAGCAGCTTTAATACGGGGCTGGGGGGTGAGCAGTTCTTC.

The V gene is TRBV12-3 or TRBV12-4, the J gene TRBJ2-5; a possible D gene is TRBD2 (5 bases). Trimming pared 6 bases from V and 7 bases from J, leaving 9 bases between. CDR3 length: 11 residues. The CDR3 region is CASRTRGTQYF. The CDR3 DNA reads TGTGCCAGCAGGACCCGGGGGACCCAGTACTTC.

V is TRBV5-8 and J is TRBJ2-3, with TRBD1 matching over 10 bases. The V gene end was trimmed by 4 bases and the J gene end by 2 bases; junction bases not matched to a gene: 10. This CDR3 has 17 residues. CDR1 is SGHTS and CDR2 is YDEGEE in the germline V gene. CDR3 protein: CASSRDPGTGATDTQYF. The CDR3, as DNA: TGTGCCAGCAGCCGGGACCCCGGGACAGGGGCCACAGATACGCAGTATTTT.

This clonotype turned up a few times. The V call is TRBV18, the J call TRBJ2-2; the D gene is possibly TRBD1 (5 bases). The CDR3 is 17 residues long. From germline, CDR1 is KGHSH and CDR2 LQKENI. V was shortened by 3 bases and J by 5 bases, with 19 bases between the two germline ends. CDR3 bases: TGTGCCAGCTCACCCAAGGACATTTCAGGTGGGACCGGGGAGCTGTTTTTT. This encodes CASSPKDISGGTGELFF.

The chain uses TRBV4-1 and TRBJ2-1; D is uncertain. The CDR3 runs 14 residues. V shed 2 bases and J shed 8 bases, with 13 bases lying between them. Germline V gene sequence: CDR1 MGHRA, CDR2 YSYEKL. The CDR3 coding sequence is TGCGCCAGCAGCCAACCCAACTCCGTCGATGAGCAGTTCTTC. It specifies CASSQPNSVDEQFF.

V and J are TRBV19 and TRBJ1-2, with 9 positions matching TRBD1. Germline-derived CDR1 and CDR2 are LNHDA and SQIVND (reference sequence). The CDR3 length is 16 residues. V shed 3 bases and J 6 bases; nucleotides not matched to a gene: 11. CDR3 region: CASSITWTGVRNGYTF. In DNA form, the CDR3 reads TGTGCCAGTAGTATTACTTGGACAGGGGTTAGGAATGGCTACACCTTC.

The CDR3 sequence: CASSYGQPSSGNTIYF. The CDR3 coding sequence is TGTGCCAGCAGTTACGGACAGCCGAGCTCTGGAAACACCATATATTTT. The V call is TRBV6-5, the J call TRBJ1-3, with D possibly TRBD1 on 6 matching bases. V shed 2 bases and J shed 0 bases, with 11 bases lying between them. The CDR3 consists of 16 residues. CDR1 is MNHEY and CDR2 is SVGAGI in the germline V gene.

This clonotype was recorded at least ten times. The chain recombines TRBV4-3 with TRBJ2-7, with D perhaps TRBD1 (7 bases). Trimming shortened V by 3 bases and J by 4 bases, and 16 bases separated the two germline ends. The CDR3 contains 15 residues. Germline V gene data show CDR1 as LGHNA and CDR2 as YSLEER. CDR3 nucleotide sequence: TGCGCCAGCAGCCAGGGACTGACAGGGAGATACGAGCAGTACGTC. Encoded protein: CASSQGLTGRYEQYV.

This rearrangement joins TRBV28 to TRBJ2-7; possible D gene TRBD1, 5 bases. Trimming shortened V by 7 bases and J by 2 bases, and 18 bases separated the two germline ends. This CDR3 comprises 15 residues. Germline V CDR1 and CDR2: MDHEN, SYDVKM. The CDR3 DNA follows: TGTGCCAGCAAGCCCCCAGGGTCAGGGACCTACGAGCAGTACTTC. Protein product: CASKPPGSGTYEQYF. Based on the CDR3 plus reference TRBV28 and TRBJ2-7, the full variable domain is DVKVTQSSRYLVKRTGEKVFLECVQDMDHENMFWYRQDPGLGLRLIYFSYDVKMKEKGDIPEGYSVSREKKERFSLILESASTNQTSMYLCASKPPGSGTYEQYFGPGTRLTVT.

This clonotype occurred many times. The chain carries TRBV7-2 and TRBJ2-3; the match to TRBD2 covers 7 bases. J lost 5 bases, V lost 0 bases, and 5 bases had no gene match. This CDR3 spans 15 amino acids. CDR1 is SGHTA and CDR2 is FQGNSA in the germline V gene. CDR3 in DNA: TGTGCCAGCAGCTTAGCGGGAGGGCCGGGAGATACGCAGTATTTT. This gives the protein CASSLAGGPGDTQYF.

The chain's CDR3 is CSARVPGPNSNQPQHF. For the CDR3, the DNA is TGCAGTGCTAGAGTCCCCGGCCCCAATAGCAATCAGCCCCAGCATTTT. The chain joins TRBV20-1 to TRBJ1-5; no definite D call. Trimming pared 1 base from V and 0 bases from J, leaving 13 bases between. CDR3 length: 16 residues. Germline V gene sequence: CDR1 DFQATT, CDR2 SNEGSKA (reference sequence).

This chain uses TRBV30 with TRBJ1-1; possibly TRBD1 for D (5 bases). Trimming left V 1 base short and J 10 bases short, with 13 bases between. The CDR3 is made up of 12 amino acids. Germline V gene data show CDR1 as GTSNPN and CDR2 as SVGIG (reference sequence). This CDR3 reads CAWSDVGRGAFF. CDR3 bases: TGTGCCTGGAGTGATGTGGGGAGGGGAGCTTTCTTT.

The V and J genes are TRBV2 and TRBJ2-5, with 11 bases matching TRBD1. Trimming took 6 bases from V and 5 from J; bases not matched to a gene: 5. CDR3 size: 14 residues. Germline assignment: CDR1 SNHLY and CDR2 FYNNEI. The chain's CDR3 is CASRGTGGSETQYF. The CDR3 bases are TGTGCCAGCAGGGGGACAGGGGGTTCCGAGACCCAGTACTTC.

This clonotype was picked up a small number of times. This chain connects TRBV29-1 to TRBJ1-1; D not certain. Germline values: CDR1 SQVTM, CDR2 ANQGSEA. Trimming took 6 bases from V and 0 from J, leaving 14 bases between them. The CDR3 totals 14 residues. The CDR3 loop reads CSVPVGSMNTEAFF. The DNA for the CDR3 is TGCAGCGTACCAGTCGGAAGTATGAACACTGAAGCTTTCTTT.